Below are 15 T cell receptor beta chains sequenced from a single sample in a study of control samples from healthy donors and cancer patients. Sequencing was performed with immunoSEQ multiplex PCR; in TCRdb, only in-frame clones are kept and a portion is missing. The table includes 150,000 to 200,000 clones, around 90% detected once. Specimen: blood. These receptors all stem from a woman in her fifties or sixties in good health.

As DNA, the CDR3 is TGTGCCAGCAGTGGGGAAAGCGGCACTGAAGCTTTCTTT. It codes for CASSGESGTEAFF. The rearrangement links TRBV2 to TRBJ1-1; D not certain. The CDR3 runs 13 residues. Germline values: CDR1 SNHLY, CDR2 FYNNEI. V was trimmed by 4 bases and J by 4 bases, leaving 10 bases between them.

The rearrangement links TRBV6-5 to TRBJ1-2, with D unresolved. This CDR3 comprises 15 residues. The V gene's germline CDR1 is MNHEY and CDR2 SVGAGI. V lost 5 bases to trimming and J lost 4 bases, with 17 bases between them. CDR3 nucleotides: TGTGCCAGCAGTCGAGGCCGTCGTTCGAGCTATGGCTACACCTTC. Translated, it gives CASSRGRRSSYGYTF.

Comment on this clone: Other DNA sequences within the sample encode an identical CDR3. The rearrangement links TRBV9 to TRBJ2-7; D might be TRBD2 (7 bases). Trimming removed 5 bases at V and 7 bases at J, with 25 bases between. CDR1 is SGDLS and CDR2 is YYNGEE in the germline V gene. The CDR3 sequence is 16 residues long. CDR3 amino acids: CASSRGGGGLRGEQYF. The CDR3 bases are TGTGCCAGCAGTCGAGGAGGGGGGGGCCTTAGAGGGGAGCAGTACTTC.

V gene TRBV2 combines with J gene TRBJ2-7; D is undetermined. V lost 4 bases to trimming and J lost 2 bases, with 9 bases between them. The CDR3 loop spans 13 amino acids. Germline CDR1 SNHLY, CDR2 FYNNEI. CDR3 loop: CASSGVAAYEQYF. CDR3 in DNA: TGTGCCAGCAGTGGAGTGGCGGCCTACGAGCAGTACTTC.

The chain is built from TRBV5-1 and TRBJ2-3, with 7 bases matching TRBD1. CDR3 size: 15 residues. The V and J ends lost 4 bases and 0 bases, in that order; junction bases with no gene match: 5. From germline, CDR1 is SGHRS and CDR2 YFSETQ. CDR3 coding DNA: TGCGCCAGCAGCAACGACAGGGTGAGCACAGATACGCAGTATTTT. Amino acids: CASSNDRVSTDTQYF.

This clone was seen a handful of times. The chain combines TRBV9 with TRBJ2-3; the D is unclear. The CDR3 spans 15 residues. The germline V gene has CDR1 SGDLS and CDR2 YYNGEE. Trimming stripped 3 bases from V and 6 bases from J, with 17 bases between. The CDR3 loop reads CASSALPVSSDTQYF. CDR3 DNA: TGTGCCAGCAGCGCCCTACCCGTCTCTTCTGATACGCAGTATTTT.

The CDR3 region is CASSLTDRGEAFF. The CDR3 DNA reads as TGTGCCAGCAGCTTAACAGATAGGGGGGAAGCTTTCTTT. The chain is built from TRBV7-3 and TRBJ1-1, with a possible D match to TRBD1 (6 bases). This CDR3 region has 13 residues. Between the trimmed V and J ends, which lost 0 bases and 8 bases, there was a span of 10 bases. CDR1 and CDR2 from the germline V gene are SGHTA and FQGTGA.

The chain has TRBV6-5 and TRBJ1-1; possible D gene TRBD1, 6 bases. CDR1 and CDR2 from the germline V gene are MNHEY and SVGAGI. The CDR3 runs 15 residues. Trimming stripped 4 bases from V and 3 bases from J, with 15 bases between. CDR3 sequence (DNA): TGTGCCAGCAGTTTCACCGGGGGCAGGGACACTGAAGCTTTCTTT. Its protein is CASSFTGGRDTEAFF.

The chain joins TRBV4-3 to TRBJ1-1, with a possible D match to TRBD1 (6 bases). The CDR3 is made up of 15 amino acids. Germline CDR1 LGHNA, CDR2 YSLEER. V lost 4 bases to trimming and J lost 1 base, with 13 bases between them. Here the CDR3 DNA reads TGCGCCAGCAGCCCTCACGGACAGCAGAACACTGAAGCTTTCTTT. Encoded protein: CASSPHGQQNTEAFF.

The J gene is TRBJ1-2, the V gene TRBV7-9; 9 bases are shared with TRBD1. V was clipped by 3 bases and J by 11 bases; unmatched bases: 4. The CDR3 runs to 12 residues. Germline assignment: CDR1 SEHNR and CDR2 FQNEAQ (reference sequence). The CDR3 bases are TGTGCCAGCAGCTTTTCGACAGGGGGTTACACCTTC. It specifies CASSFSTGGYTF.

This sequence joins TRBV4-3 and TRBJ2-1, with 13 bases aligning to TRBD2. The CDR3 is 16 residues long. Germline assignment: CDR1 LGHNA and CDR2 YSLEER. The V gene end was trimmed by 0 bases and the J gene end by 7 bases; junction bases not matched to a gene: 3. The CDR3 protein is CASSQETSGGTNEQFF. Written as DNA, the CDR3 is TGCGCCAGCAGCCAAGAGACTAGCGGGGGGACAAATGAGCAGTTCTTC.

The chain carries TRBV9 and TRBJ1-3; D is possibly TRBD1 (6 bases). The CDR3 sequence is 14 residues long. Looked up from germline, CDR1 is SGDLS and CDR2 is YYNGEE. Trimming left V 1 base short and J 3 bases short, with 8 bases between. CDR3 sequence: CASSVQDSGNTIYF. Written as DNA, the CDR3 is TGTGCCAGCAGCGTACAGGACAGTGGAAACACCATATATTTT.

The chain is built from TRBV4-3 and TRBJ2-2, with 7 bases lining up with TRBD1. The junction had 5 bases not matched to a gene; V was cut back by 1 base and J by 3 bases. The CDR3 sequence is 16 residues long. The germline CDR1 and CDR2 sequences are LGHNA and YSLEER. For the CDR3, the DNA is TGCGCCAGCAGCCAAGGGACAGGAGAACACACCGGGGAGCTGTTTTTT. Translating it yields CASSQGTGEHTGELFF.

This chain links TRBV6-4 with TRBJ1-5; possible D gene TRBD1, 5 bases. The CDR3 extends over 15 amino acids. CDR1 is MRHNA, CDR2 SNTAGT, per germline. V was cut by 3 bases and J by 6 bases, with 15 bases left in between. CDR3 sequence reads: CASSEERGLGQPQHF. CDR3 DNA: TGTGCCAGCAGTGAAGAGCGGGGACTGGGTCAGCCCCAGCATTTT.

CDR3 loop: CASSVSSPKGNSPLHF. In DNA form, the CDR3 reads TGTGCCAGCAGCGTATCGAGCCCCAAGGGTAATTCACCCCTCCACTTT. The chain is built from TRBV9 and TRBJ1-6; D is unresolved. V lost 1 base and J lost 6, with 14 bases in between. Germline V lookup: CDR1 SGDLS, CDR2 YYNGEE. The CDR3 consists of 16 residues.